This T cell receptor (beta chain) was sequenced in a study of PD-L1 blockade in urothelial cancer. Overall study: Patients began atezolizumab, 1,200 mg intravenously every 3 weeks, in the mid-2010s.

The length of the CDR3 is 16 residues. V was clipped by 3 bases and J by 1 base; unmatched bases: 3. The germline CDR1 and CDR2 sequences are MGHRA and YSYEKL. Measured with immunoSEQ multiplex PCR; TCRdb has only the in-frame clones, and not every one. The data hold 50,000 to 60,000 clones, with about 82% observed a single time. The sequencing here drew on PBMCs, taken around atezolizumab (anti-PD-L1) treatment. The chain links TRBV4-1 to TRBJ1-1; 12 bases align to TRBD1. The TCR originated in a man aged 50-59 years with urothelial cancer. CDR3 amino acids: CASSQGQGAGNTEAFF. CDR3 in DNA: TGCGCCAGCAGCCAGGGACAGGGGGCAGGGAACACTGAAGCTTTCTTT.